Listed below are T cell receptor beta chains from one sample, sequenced in a study of blood T cells in healthy people across ages. TCRdb fed the 5' RACE reads into MiXCR, producing one record per CDR3 protein. The sample has around 940,000 distinct CDR3 sequences; about 51% are singletons. The sample taken for sequencing was blood. The source is a woman aged 55-70 years in good health. Both conserved end residues are part of each CDR3. The D gene is left open where the match is weak. The size entry is marked missing in some rows and otherwise reads once, few, many or a size class.

clone_size	v_call	d_call	j_call	cdr3_nt	cdr3_aa
NA	TRBV18	TRBD2	TRBJ2-3	TGTGCCAGCTCCCCGCGGGAGTCGGATACGCAGTATTTT	CASSPRESDTQYF
few	TRBV25-1	NA	TRBJ2-3	TGTGCCAGCAGGGGGCCTTTCACAGATACGCAGTATTTT	CASRGPFTDTQYF
few	TRBV20-1	TRBD2	TRBJ2-3	TGCAGTGGGGGCGGGAGGGACGCAGATACGCAGTATTTT	CSGGGRDADTQYF
once	TRBV12-3/TRBV12-4	NA	TRBJ1-5	TGTGCCAGCAGCAACGCCGGGGGGCCCCAGCATTTT	CASSNAGGPQHF
once	TRBV10-3	NA	TRBJ2-5	TGTGCCATGGCCGTTAGCAGCAACAATGAGCAGTACTTC	CAMAVSSNNEQYF
NA	TRBV20-1	TRBD2	TRBJ2-7	TGCAGTGCCCCCCGGCCTAGCGGACGCTACGAGCAGTACTTC	CSAPRPSGRYEQYF
NA	TRBV20-1	TRBD1	TRBJ1-2	TGCAGTGCTTTACACCGGGACAGGGCGGATGGCTACACCTTC	CSALHRDRADGYTF
NA	TRBV15	NA	TRBJ1-1	TGTGCCACCAGCAGAGGGTTAGGAGAAGCTTTCTTT	CATSRGLGEAFF
NA	TRBV5-1	NA	TRBJ2-1	TGCGCCAGCAGTGTAGCACCTAAGGACTACAATGAGCAGTTCTTC	CASSVAPKDYNEQFF
NA	TRBV4-3	TRBD1	TRBJ1-1	TGCGCCAGCAGCCAAGGGGCGACAGGGAGATTATTCTCTGAAGCTTTCTTT	CASSQGATGRLFSEAFF
few	TRBV13	TRBD1	TRBJ2-7	TGTGCCAGCAGCTTAAGCGACAGGGGCCAGTCCTACGAGCAGTACTTC	CASSLSDRGQSYEQYF
few	TRBV20-1	TRBD2	TRBJ2-7	TGCAGTGCTTCAGCGGGAGTGGGTGAGCAGTACTTC	CSASAGVGEQYF
few	TRBV6-2/TRBV6-3	TRBD2	TRBJ2-7	TGTGCCAGCAGTTATTTGCCTAGCGGGCGTTACTACGAGCAGTACTTC	CASSYLPSGRYYEQYF
NA	TRBV20-1	NA	TRBJ2-7	TGCAGTGCTAGACGGGCCGCCTCCTACGAGCAGTACTTC	CSARRAASYEQYF
few	TRBV6-6	TRBD1	TRBJ2-7	TGTGCCAGCAGGATGACAGGGGGCGAAAACGAGCAGTACTTC	CASRMTGGENEQYF
NA	TRBV20-1	NA	TRBJ2-4	TGCAGTGCACCGATCGGATTGGAAAACATTCAGTACTTC	CSAPIGLENIQYF
NA	TRBV7-2	NA	TRBJ2-6	TGTGCCAGCAGCCATGGGAGGAGGGCTGGGGCCAACGTCCTGACTTTC	CASSHGRRAGANVLTF